Below, 17 T cell receptor beta chains from the same sample are listed, as sequenced in a study of blood T cell repertoires in COVID-19. This table comes from immunoSEQ multiplex PCR, and its TCRdb copy is limited to in-frame clones, with some not included. The sample has 120,000 to 150,000 clones, around 85% seen once; the top ten hold 8%. The material sequenced was peripheral blood. The receptors shown here come from a woman between 55 and 75 years old with COVID-19, enrolled during active disease.

This clone showed up just once. The V and J genes are TRBV11-1 and TRBJ2-5; 9 nucleotides align to TRBD1. In germline, CDR1 is SGHAT, CDR2 FQDESV (reference sequence). There are 16 residues in the CDR3. J lost 2 bases, V lost 3 bases, and 7 bases had no gene match. The CDR3 DNA is TGTGCCAGCAGCTTGGGGACAGGGAGTCGGCAAGAGACCCAGTACTTC. Its protein is CASSLGTGSRQETQYF. The variable domain in full, with the rest retrieved from reference TRBV11-1 and TRBJ2-5, is EAEVAQSPRYKITEKSQAVAFWCDPISGHATLYWYRQILGQGPELLVQFQDESVVDDSQLPKDRFSAERLKGVDSTLKIQPAELGDSAMYLCASSLGTGSRQETQYFGPGTRLLVL.

The chain is built from TRBV5-1 and TRBJ2-3, with 9 bases identical to TRBD2. Germline CDR1 SGHRS, CDR2 YFSETQ. This CDR3 has 17 residues. The junction had 9 bases not matched to a gene; V was cut back by 2 bases and J by 2 bases. The CDR3 here is CASSLGSGGKTTDTQYF. Written as DNA, the CDR3 is TGCGCCAGCAGCTTAGGGAGCGGGGGGAAAACCACAGATACGCAGTATTTT.

The J gene is TRBJ1-5, the V gene TRBV7-6; D unresolved. This CDR3 contains 18 residues. V lost 3 bases, J lost 2 bases, and 20 bases lay in between. Germline V CDR1 and CDR2: SGHVS, FNYEAQ. This CDR3 is CASSLPADSGGGNQPQHF. The CDR3 bases are TGTGCCAGCAGCTTGCCGGCGGATAGCGGTGGGGGCAATCAGCCCCAGCATTTT.

The rearrangement joins TRBV6-5 to TRBJ2-3; the match to TRBD2 covers 8 bases. This CDR3 has 14 residues. The V gene end was trimmed by 6 bases and the J gene end by 6 bases; junction bases not matched to a gene: 8. CDR1 is MNHEY and CDR2 is SVGAGI in the germline V gene. CDR3 amino acids: CASSPIGGEDTQYF. As DNA, the CDR3 is TGTGCCAGCAGCCCCATCGGGGGGGAGGATACGCAGTATTTT.

The chain joins TRBV7-9 to TRBJ2-7; 7 bases are shared with TRBD1. Germline CDR1 SEHNR, CDR2 FQNEAQ (reference sequence). V was pared by 3 bases and J by 13 bases, with 9 bases of the junction left unmatched. CDR3 length equals 12 residues. CDR3 amino acids: CASSFSGTEFYF. The CDR3 DNA sequence: TGTGCCAGCAGCTTTTCCGGGACAGAGTTCTACTTC. Looking up the rest from reference TRBV7-9 and TRBJ2-7 gives the full variable domain: DTGVSQNPRHKITKRGQNVTFRCDPISEHNRLYWYRQTLGQGPEFLTYFQNEAQLEKSRLLSDRFSAERPKGSFSTLEIQRTEQGDSAMYLCASSFSGTEFYFGPGTRLTVT.

J is TRBJ1-5 and V is TRBV5-1; D is uncertain. The CDR3 extends over 13 amino acids. V was pared by 5 bases and J by 6 bases, with 12 bases between. Germline V lookup: CDR1 SGHRS, CDR2 YFSETQ. CDR3 nucleotide sequence: TGCGCCAGCAGGCCGTTTACGGGTCAGCCCCAGCATTTT. Amino acids: CASRPFTGQPQHF.

The chain employs TRBV4-2 and TRBJ2-7; 9 nucleotides match TRBD1. With 3 bases clipped from V and 2 bases from J, the junction kept 17 bases outside the gene matches. The length of the CDR3 is 19 residues. Germline values: CDR1 LGHNA, CDR2 YNFKEQ. The CDR3 region is CASSHGRQEGTGIPYEQYF. In nucleotides, the CDR3 is TGTGCCAGCAGCCATGGAAGACAGGAGGGGACAGGGATTCCCTACGAGCAGTACTTC.

The chain employs TRBV7-3 and TRBJ2-1; 10 bases fit TRBD1. This CDR3 is 13 amino acids long. Looked up from germline, CDR1 is SGHTA and CDR2 is FQGTGA. J was trimmed by 7 bases and V by 6 bases; bases with no gene match: 3. DNA for the CDR3: TGTGCCAGCAGGGACAGGGGGACGAATGAGCAGTTCTTC. As protein: CASRDRGTNEQFF.

The rearrangement uses TRBV24-1 and TRBJ2-3; 8 nucleotides match TRBD1. Germline CDR1 KGHDR, CDR2 SFDVKD. V trimming: 4 bases; J trimming: 5 bases; junction bases outside the gene matches: 4. CDR3 length: 14 residues. The CDR3 DNA reads TGTGCCACCAGTGAGACAGGGGACAAAGATACGCAGTATTTT. Translated, it gives CATSETGDKDTQYF.

The chain joins TRBV6-2 or TRBV6-3 to TRBJ2-6; no clear D gene. Germline loops: CDR1 MNHEY, CDR2 SVGEGT. Trimming shortened V by 5 bases and J by 0 bases, and 5 bases separated the two germline ends. CDR3 length: 14 amino acids. CDR3 nucleotide sequence: TGTGCCAGCAGTCGCAGCTCTGGGGCCAACGTCCTGACTTTC. This sequence encodes CASSRSSGANVLTF.

The CDR3 DNA reads as TGTGCCAGCAGCGGACAGGGTCGACTCTATGGCTACACCTTC. Residues: CASSGQGRLYGYTF. The chain has TRBV7-9 and TRBJ1-2; 8 bases agree with TRBD1. Germline V lookup: CDR1 SEHNR, CDR2 FQNEAQ (reference sequence). CDR3 length equals 14 residues. V lost 5 bases, J lost 4 bases, and 6 bases stayed unmatched. Looking up the rest from reference TRBV7-9 and TRBJ1-2 gives the full variable domain: DTGVSQNPRHKITKRGQNVTFRCDPISEHNRLYWYRQTLGQGPEFLTYFQNEAQLEKSRLLSDRFSAERPKGSFSTLEIQRTEQGDSAMYLCASSGQGRLYGYTFGSGTRLTVV.

The DNA for the CDR3 is TGTGCCAGTAGTATCAGGGGACACTATGAAGCTTTCTTT. Encoded protein: CASSIRGHYEAFF. The chain employs TRBV19 and TRBJ1-1, with D possibly matching TRBD1 (6 bases). CDR1 and CDR2 (germline): LNHDA, SQIVND (reference sequence). This CDR3 comprises 13 residues. Trimming pared 3 bases from V and 7 bases from J, leaving 12 bases between. Complete variable domain (other parts from reference TRBV19 and TRBJ1-1): DGGITQSPKYLFRKEGQNVTLSCEQNLNHDAMYWYRQDPGQGLRLIYYSQIVNDFQKGDIAEGYSVSREKKESFPLTVTSAQKNPTAFYLCASSIRGHYEAFFGQGTRLTVV.

This rearrangement joins TRBV10-3 to TRBJ1-2; D gene uncertain. Between the trimmed V and J ends, which lost 2 bases and 8 bases, there was a span of 6 bases. The V gene's germline CDR1 is ENHRY and CDR2 SYGVKD. This CDR3 is built from 11 residues. The chain's CDR3 is CAISEIGGYTF. DNA of the CDR3: TGTGCCATCAGTGAGATCGGGGGCTACACCTTC.

The gene calls are TRBV16 and TRBJ1-2; 7 positions match TRBD1. V was pared by 4 bases and J by 4 bases, with 6 bases of the junction left unmatched. The CDR3 spans 14 residues. Germline V lookup: CDR1 KGHSY, CDR2 FQNENV. The CDR3 spells CASSPPGQLYGYTF. The CDR3 DNA follows: TGTGCCAGCAGCCCTCCGGGACAGCTCTATGGCTACACCTTC.

This clone occurred many times. The chain is built from TRBV5-8 and TRBJ2-7, with no clear D. This CDR3 has 12 residues. The V gene lost 4 bases and the J gene lost 3 bases, with 8 bases spanning the gap. Germline CDR1 is SGHTS and CDR2 is YDEGEE. The CDR3 bases are TGTGCCAGCAGCCCCCGACTCTACGAGCAGTACTTC. It yields the protein CASSPRLYEQYF.

The chain is built from TRBV7-9 and TRBJ2-4, with a weak D call TRBD2 (6 bases). Germline V gene sequence: CDR1 SEHNR, CDR2 FQNEAQ (reference sequence). Trimming took off 6 bases at V and 15 bases at J, with 18 bases between the two ends. CDR3 length: 12 amino acids. The CDR3, as DNA: TGTGCCAGCAGTTCGACTAGAGAGGTCCGGTACTTC. Amino acids: CASSSTREVRYF.

This chain links TRBV27 with TRBJ2-7; 7 bases fit TRBD1. V was clipped by 3 bases and J by 4 bases; unmatched bases: 9. The CDR3 spans 15 residues. The germline V gene has CDR1 MNHEY and CDR2 SMNVEV (reference sequence). Written as DNA, the CDR3 is TGTGCCAGCAGTTTGGAAGGGACAGACTGTTACGAGCAGTACTTC. It yields the protein CASSLEGTDCYEQYF.